This record covers a single TCR beta chain. The antigen is undetermined. These data are taken from a study of chemoradiotherapy in HPV16-positive cancers. Study findings and constraints: HPV-specific T cells were functionally defined from only two HPV16-positive patients.

Assay used: immunoSEQ multiplex PCR; TCRdb lists only in-frame clones, some missing. This table holds 50,000 to 55,000 clones, more than 90% found once. CDR1 is SGHRS and CDR2 is YFSETQ in the germline V gene. The CDR3 has 15 residues. V lost 4 bases to trimming and J lost 5 bases; unmatched junction nucleotides: 7. The material was blood, obtained from a patient who underwent chemoradiotherapy. The rearrangement links TRBV5-1 to TRBJ2-3; 10 bases map to TRBD1. The sequence was obtained from a human donor with HPV-associated anogenital cancer. The CDR3 nucleotides are TGCGCCAGCAGCCGCGGGACAGGGGTGGAAGATACGCAGTATTTT. Translated: CASSRGTGVEDTQYF.